This is a list of T cell receptor beta chains from one sample in a study of identical twins. TCRdb re-called the 5' RACE reads through MiXCR, storing one row per CDR3 protein. The sample lists approximately 700,000 distinct CDR3 sequences, around a sixth seen once, with around 13% in the top ten. These data also formed part of another study, on T cells expressing NK-cell markers.

Material: PBMCs. These receptors all stem from a woman aged 18-29 years in good health. The CDR3 runs from the conserved cysteine through the conserved F or W.

v_call	j_call	cdr3_aa
TRBV18	TRBJ2-4	CASSPMSANIQYF
TRBV4-3	TRBJ2-3	CASSQDHGRGRTDTQYF
TRBV5-1	TRBJ2-5	CASSSGHPGETQYF
TRBV5-1	TRBJ2-2	CASSRLRGENGELFF
TRBV5-1	TRBJ2-5	CASSLGDTSGVETQYF
TRBV28	TRBJ2-2	CASSLQGRWTGELFF
TRBV20-1	TRBJ2-7	CSARVTGGSYEQYF
TRBV7-9	TRBJ1-1	CASSLLGVEAFF
TRBV13	TRBJ2-3	CASSFTLATLTDTQYF
TRBV18	TRBJ1-2	CASSPGRQNFNYGYTF
TRBV29-1	TRBJ2-1	CSAAGTAGYNEQFF
TRBV7-9	TRBJ2-7	CASSLGRWGQGRSEQYF
TRBV7-2	TRBJ2-1	CASSLETSLLGEQFF
TRBV21-1	TRBJ2-7	CASGRCTGTGYREQYF
TRBV12-3/TRBV12-4	TRBJ1-2	CASSWIQGNYGYTF
TRBV6-1	TRBJ2-3	CASSLLPGRTHTQYF
TRBV4-1	TRBJ2-1	CASRAVAGGQSIEQFF
TRBV10-1	TRBJ2-5	CASSSGTTSETQYF
TRBV4-1	TRBJ2-5	CASSQDVLAGRQETQYF
TRBV7-2	TRBJ2-3	CASSLVGLTDTQYF
TRBV4-3	TRBJ1-1	CASSQDRRGAKYTEAFF
TRBV27	TRBJ2-2	CASEQYGTGKIGELFF
TRBV28	TRBJ1-2	CASGDRYGYTF
TRBV3-1	TRBJ2-7	CASSQGLAGVPEQYF
TRBV5-6	TRBJ2-7	CASSSLDDEQYF
TRBV6-1	TRBJ2-3	CASSRTGGDGDTQYF
TRBV6-2/TRBV6-3	TRBJ1-1	CASSPAQGAPEAFF
TRBV18	TRBJ2-7	CASSPNLPGVSSYEQYF
TRBV29-1	TRBJ2-2	CSVGGTSGGTYLNTGELFF
TRBV20-1	TRBJ2-7	CSATLRESGSYEQYF
TRBV29-1	TRBJ2-1	CSSRGGRYDEQFF
TRBV15	TRBJ2-2	CATSIGAGATGELFF